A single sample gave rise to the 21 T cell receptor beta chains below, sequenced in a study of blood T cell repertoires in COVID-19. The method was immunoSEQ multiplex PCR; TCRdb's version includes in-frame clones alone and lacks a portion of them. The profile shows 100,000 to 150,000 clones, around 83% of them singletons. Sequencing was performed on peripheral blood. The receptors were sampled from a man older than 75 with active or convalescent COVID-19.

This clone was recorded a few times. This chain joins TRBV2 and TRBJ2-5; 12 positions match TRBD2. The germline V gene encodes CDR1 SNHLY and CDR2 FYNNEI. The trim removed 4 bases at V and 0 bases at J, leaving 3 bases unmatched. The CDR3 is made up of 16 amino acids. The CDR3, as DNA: TGTGCCAGCAGTGGGCTAGCGGGGGGGTACCAAGAGACCCAGTACTTC. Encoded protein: CASSGLAGGYQETQYF.

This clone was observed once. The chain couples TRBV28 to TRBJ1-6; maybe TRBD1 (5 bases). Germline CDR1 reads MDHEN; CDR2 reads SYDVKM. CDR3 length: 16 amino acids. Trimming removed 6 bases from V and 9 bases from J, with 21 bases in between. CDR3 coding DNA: TGTGCCAGCAGCCTATGGGGGGGGGAGGTTGGTTCACCCCTCCACTTT. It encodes CASSLWGGEVGSPLHF.

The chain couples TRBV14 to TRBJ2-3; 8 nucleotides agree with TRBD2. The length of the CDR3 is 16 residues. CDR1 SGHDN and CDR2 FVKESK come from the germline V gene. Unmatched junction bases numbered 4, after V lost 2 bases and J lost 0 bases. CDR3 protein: CASSQFGGVSTDTQYF. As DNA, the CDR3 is TGTGCCAGCAGCCAATTCGGGGGGGTAAGCACAGATACGCAGTATTTT.

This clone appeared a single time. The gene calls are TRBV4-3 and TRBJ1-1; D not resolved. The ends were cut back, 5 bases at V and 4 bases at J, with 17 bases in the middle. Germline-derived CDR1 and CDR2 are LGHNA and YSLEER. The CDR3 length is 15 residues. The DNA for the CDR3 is TGCGCCAGCAGCGTTATTGGGGAGGTTGGCACTGAAGCTTTCTTT. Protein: CASSVIGEVGTEAFF.

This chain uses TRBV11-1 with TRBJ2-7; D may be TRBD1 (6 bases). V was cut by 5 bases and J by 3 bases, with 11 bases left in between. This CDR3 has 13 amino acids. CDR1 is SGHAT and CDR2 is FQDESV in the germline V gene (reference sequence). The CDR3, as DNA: TGTGCCAGCAGCCTGCAGGGGAACTACGAGCAGTACTTC. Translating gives CASSLQGNYEQYF.

The CDR3 region has the DNA TGTGCCAGCAGCTACACGACCCCCCTGAGGGGGGAGCTGTTTTTT. Amino acids: CASSYTTPLRGELFF. The chain combines TRBV6-6 with TRBJ2-2; no definite D call. Between the trimmed V and J ends, which lost 6 bases and 8 bases, there was a span of 19 bases. CDR3 length: 15 amino acids. Per the germline V gene, CDR1 is MNHNY and CDR2 is SVGAGI (reference sequence).

The CDR3 reads CASSRGYRNYGYTF. In DNA form, the CDR3 reads TGTGCCAGCAGCCGGGGGTATAGGAACTATGGCTACACCTTC. This chain connects TRBV7-2 to TRBJ1-2; possibly TRBD1 for D (5 bases). CDR1 and CDR2 (germline): SGHTA, FQGNSA. V was trimmed by 5 bases and J by 2 bases, leaving 12 bases between them. The CDR3 length is 14 residues.

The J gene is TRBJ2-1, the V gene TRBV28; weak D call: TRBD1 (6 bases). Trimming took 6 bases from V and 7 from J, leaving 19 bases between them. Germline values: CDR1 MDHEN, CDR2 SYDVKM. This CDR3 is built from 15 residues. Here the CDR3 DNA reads TGTGCCAGCAGCTATGGGACAAAAGAAAGGAATGAGCAGTTCTTC. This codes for CASSYGTKERNEQFF. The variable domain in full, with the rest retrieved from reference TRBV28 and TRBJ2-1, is DVKVTQSSRYLVKRTGEKVFLECVQDMDHENMFWYRQDPGLGLRLIYFSYDVKMKEKGDIPEGYSVSREKKERFSLILESASTNQTSMYLCASSYGTKERNEQFFGPGTRLTVL.

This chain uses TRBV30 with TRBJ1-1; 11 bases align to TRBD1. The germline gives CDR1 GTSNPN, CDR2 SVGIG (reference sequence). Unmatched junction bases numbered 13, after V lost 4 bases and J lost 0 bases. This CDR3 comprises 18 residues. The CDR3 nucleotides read TGTGCCTGGACCCCCCCCGGGACAGGGGGACCGTTGAACACTGAAGCTTTCTTT. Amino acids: CAWTPPGTGGPLNTEAFF.

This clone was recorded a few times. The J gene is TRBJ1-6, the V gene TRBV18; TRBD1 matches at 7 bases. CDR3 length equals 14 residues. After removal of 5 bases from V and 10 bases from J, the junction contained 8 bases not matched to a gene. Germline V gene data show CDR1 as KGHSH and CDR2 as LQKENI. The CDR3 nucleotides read TGTGCCAGCTCATCGAGCCAGGGGGTGTCACCCCTCCACTTT. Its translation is CASSSSQGVSPLHF.

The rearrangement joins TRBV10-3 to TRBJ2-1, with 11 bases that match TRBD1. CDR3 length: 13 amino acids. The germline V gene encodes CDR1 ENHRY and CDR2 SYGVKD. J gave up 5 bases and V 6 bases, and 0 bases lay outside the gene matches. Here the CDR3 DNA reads TGTGCCATCAGGGGACAGGGGGACAATGAGCAGTTCTTC. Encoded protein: CAIRGQGDNEQFF.

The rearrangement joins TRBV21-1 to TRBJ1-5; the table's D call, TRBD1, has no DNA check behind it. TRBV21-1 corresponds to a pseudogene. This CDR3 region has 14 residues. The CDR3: CASSNRVGNQPQHF. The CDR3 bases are TGTGCCAGCAGCAACAGGGTTGGCAATCAGCCCCAGCATTTT.

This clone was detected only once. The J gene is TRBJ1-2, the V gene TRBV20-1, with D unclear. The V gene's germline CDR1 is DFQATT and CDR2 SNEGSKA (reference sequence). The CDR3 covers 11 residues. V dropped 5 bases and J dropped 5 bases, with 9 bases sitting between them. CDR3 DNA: TGCAGTGCTGCGGCTCTTTATGGCTACACCTTC. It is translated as CSAAALYGYTF.

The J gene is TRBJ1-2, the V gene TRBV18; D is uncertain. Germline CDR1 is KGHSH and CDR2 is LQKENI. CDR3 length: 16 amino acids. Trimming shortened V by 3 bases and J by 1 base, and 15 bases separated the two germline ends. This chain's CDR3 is CASSPSTENVNYGYTF. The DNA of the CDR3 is TGTGCCAGCTCACCCTCTACAGAGAACGTTAACTATGGCTACACCTTC.

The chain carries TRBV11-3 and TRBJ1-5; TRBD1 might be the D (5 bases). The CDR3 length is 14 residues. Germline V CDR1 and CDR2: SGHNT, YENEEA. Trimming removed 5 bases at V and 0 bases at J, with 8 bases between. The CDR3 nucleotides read TGTGCCAGCAGCCAGGGTTATAGCAATCAGCCCCAGCATTTT. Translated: CASSQGYSNQPQHF.

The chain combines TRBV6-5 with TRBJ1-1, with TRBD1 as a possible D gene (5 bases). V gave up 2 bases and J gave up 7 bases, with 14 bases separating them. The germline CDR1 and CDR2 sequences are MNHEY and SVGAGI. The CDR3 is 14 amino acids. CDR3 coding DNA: TGTGCCAGCAGTTACAGACAGAGGGGACTTGAAGCTTTCTTT. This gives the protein CASSYRQRGLEAFF.

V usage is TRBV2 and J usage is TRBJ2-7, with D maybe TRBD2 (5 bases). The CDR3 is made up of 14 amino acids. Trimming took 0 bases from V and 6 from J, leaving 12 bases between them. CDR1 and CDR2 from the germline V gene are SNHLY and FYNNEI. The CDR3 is CASSEARVESEQYF. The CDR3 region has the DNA TGTGCCAGCAGTGAAGCGAGGGTTGAGAGCGAGCAGTACTTC. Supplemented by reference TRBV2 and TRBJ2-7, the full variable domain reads EPEVTQTPSHQVTQMGQEVILRCVPISNHLYFYWYRQILGQKVEFLVSFYNNEISEKSEIFDDQFSVERPDGSNFTLKIRSTKLEDSAMYFCASSEARVESEQYFGPGTRLTVT.

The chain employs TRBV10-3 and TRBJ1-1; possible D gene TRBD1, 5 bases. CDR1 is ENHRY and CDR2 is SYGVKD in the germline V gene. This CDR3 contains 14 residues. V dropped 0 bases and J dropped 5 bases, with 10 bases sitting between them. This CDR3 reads CAISESSSGTEAFF. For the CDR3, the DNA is TGTGCCATCAGTGAGTCATCCTCAGGGACTGAAGCTTTCTTT.

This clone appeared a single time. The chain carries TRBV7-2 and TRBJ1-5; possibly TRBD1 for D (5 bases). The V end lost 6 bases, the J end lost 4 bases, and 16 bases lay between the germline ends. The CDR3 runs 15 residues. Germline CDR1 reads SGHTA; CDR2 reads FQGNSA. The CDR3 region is CASSFLTGGNQPQHF. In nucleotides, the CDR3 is TGTGCCAGCAGTTTCCTCACCGGGGGTAATCAGCCCCAGCATTTT.

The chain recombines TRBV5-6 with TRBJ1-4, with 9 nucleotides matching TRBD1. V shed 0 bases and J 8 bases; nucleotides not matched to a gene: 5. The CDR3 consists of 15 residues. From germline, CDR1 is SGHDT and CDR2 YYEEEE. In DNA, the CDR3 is TGTGCCAGCAGCTTGGTCAGGGACAGGGACGAAAAACTGTTTTTT. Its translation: CASSLVRDRDEKLFF.

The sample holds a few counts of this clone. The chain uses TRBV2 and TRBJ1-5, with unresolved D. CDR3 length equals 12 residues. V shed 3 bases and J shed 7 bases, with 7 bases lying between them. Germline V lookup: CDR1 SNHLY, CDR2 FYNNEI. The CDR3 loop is CASSEEYQPQHF. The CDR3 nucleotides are TGTGCCAGCAGTGAGGAGTACCAGCCCCAGCATTTT.